A single sample is the source of the 21 T cell receptor beta chains below, sequenced in a study of shared clonotypes between healthy human individuals. Measured with immunoSEQ multiplex PCR; TCRdb has only the in-frame clones, and not every one. The sample contains 2 million to 2.5 million clones, roughly 93% of which appear only once. Sequencing was carried out using naive CD4+ T cells from PBMCs. Indicated subset: CD45RA+ positively selected. The receptors stem from a man in his late teens or twenties in good health. Some clones in this sample may be carry-over from other donors' samples.

The chain uses TRBV7-9 and TRBJ2-7, with 7 bases that match TRBD2. Losses at the gene ends were 5 bases for V and 3 bases for J; bases not matched to a gene: 7. The length of the CDR3 is 14 residues. Germline V gives CDR1 SEHNR, CDR2 FQNEAQ (reference sequence). DNA for the CDR3: TGTGCCAGCAGCCTAAGCGGGGAATACTACGAGCAGTACTTC. Translating gives CASSLSGEYYEQYF.

As for this clone: This sample also contains other DNA sequences that code for the same CDR3. The genes are TRBV28 and TRBJ1-5; 9 bases fit TRBD1. V was pared by 2 bases and J by 7 bases, with 6 bases of the junction left unmatched. Per germline, CDR1 MDHEN and CDR2 SYDVKM. The CDR3 totals 15 residues. CDR3 loop: CASSLPTGGRQPQHF. The DNA of the CDR3 is TGTGCCAGCAGTTTACCTACAGGGGGCAGGCAGCCCCAGCATTTT.

V usage is TRBV27 and J usage is TRBJ1-3; 7 nucleotides line up with TRBD1. V shed 6 bases, J shed 7 bases, and the junction held 9 bases outside the gene matches. This CDR3 is built from 14 residues. Germline CDR1 and CDR2: MNHEY and SMNVEV (reference sequence). The CDR3 loop is CASSPTGYVNTIYF. The DNA of the CDR3 is TGTGCCAGCAGCCCGACAGGGTATGTGAACACCATATATTTT.

The chain carries TRBV7-9 and TRBJ2-1; weak D call: TRBD1 (6 bases). Germline lookup yields CDR1 SEHNR and CDR2 FQNEAQ (reference sequence). CDR3 length: 13 amino acids. V was shortened by 0 bases and J by 10 bases, with 10 bases between the two germline ends. CDR3 coding DNA: TGTGCCAGCAGCTTAGCAGGGGGTAGCGAGCAGTTCTTC. This sequence encodes CASSLAGGSEQFF.

This clone was picked up one time. The chain joins TRBV6-6 to TRBJ2-7; D gene uncertain. The germline V gene has CDR1 MNHNY and CDR2 SVGAGI (reference sequence). With 6 bases removed from V and 5 bases from J, the gap between germline ends came to 8 bases. There are 11 residues in the CDR3. The CDR3 DNA reads TGTGCCAGCAGGCGTCGGAACGAGCAGTACTTC. Translated, it gives CASRRRNEQYF.

The CDR3 loop is CASSALTGGAETQYF. In DNA form, the CDR3 reads TGTGCCAGTAGTGCGTTAACAGGGGGCGCGGAGACCCAGTACTTC. The chain is built from TRBV19 and TRBJ2-5, with 9 positions matching TRBD1. After removal of 5 bases from V and 5 bases from J, the junction contained 9 bases not matched to a gene. Germline V gene data show CDR1 as LNHDA and CDR2 as SQIVND (reference sequence). The CDR3 consists of 15 residues.

This chain uses TRBV4-1 with TRBJ2-5; TRBD1 agrees at 7 bases. The CDR3 is 14 amino acids. The germline V gene has CDR1 MGHRA and CDR2 YSYEKL. After removal of 5 bases from V and 4 bases from J, the junction contained 7 bases not matched to a gene. The CDR3 DNA sequence: TGCGCCAGCAGCACCTTCACAGGGGTAGAGACCCAGTACTTC. Encoded protein: CASSTFTGVETQYF.

The chain links TRBV6-1 to TRBJ1-2, with D uncertain. Looked up from germline, CDR1 is MNHNS and CDR2 is SASEGT. The V and J ends lost 2 bases and 5 bases respectively, with 12 bases between them. The CDR3 consists of 14 residues. The DNA for the CDR3 is TGTGCCAGCAGTGAACCCGGTTACTCATATGGCTACACCTTC. Encoded protein: CASSEPGYSYGYTF.

The chain combines TRBV5-1 with TRBJ2-5; 9 nucleotides match TRBD1. Germline trimming cut 0 bases from V and 5 bases from J; bases unmatched to any gene: 5. The CDR3 loop spans 15 amino acids. CDR1 and CDR2 from the germline V gene are SGHRS and YFSETQ. The CDR3 loop is CASSLGQGDVETQYF. The CDR3 DNA follows: TGCGCCAGCAGCTTGGGACAGGGGGATGTGGAGACCCAGTACTTC.

This clone was recorded a few times. The chain employs TRBV7-9 and TRBJ2-5; no clear D gene. The length of the CDR3 is 13 residues. Germline loops: CDR1 SEHNR, CDR2 FQNEAQ (reference sequence). V was clipped by 3 bases and J by 4 bases, with 9 bases between them. CDR3 sequence (DNA): TGTGCCAGCAGCTTTCCTAAACCAGAGACCCAGTACTTC. This translates into CASSFPKPETQYF.

Points on this clone: Other nucleotide sequences in the sample specify the same CDR3. The V and J genes are TRBV7-3 and TRBJ2-5; D not resolved. CDR3 length equals 13 residues. Germline values: CDR1 SGHTA, CDR2 FQGTGA. Trimming stripped 1 base from V and 5 bases from J, with 8 bases between. DNA of the CDR3: TGTGCCAGCAGCTTAAGTGGTCGGGAGACCCAGTACTTC. Encoded protein: CASSLSGRETQYF.

This chain uses TRBV2 with TRBJ1-5; D gene ambiguous. Germline assignment: CDR1 SNHLY and CDR2 FYNNEI. V was pared by 6 bases and J by 2 bases, with 8 bases between. CDR3 length: 13 residues. The CDR3 coding sequence is TGTGCCAGCAGCTGGGTGGGCAATCAGCCCCAGCATTTT. Its protein is CASSWVGNQPQHF.

The V call is TRBV5-1, the J call TRBJ2-3; 7 bases line up with TRBD2. Germline assignment: CDR1 SGHRS and CDR2 YFSETQ. Trimming removed 4 bases from V and 1 base from J; junction bases left unmatched: 6. CDR3 length equals 15 residues. The CDR3 spells CASSQGDYRTDTQYF. In DNA form, the CDR3 reads TGCGCCAGCAGCCAAGGGGACTACCGCACAGATACGCAGTATTTT.

This clone was counted a single time. The chain carries TRBV5-1 and TRBJ2-6; 7 nucleotides line up with TRBD1. Looked up from germline, CDR1 is SGHRS and CDR2 is YFSETQ. The CDR3 totals 18 residues. The junction had 8 bases not matched to a gene; V was cut back by 0 bases and J by 2 bases. The CDR3: CASSLVGTATTGANVLTF. In DNA, the CDR3 is TGCGCCAGCAGCTTGGTAGGGACAGCGACCACTGGGGCCAACGTCCTGACTTTC.

The chain carries TRBV28 and TRBJ1-1; D gene ambiguous. Trimming left V 1 base short and J 1 base short, with 10 bases between. The CDR3 covers 15 residues. Germline assignment: CDR1 MDHEN and CDR2 SYDVKM. The CDR3 sequence is CASSLSRATNTEAFF. CDR3 coding DNA: TGTGCCAGCAGTTTATCCCGGGCGACGAACACTGAAGCTTTCTTT.

CDR3 sequence: CASMGTSGPTDTQYF. For the CDR3, the DNA is TGTGCCAGCATGGGGACTAGCGGTCCCACAGATACGCAGTATTTT. The genes are TRBV25-1 and TRBJ2-3, with TRBD2 matching over 11 bases. V shed 7 bases and J 2 bases; nucleotides not matched to a gene: 5. The CDR3 spans 15 residues. Per germline, CDR1 MGHDK and CDR2 SYGVNS.

The chain joins TRBV4-2 to TRBJ2-7, with 9 nucleotides matching TRBD2. The CDR3 runs to 16 residues. The germline V gene encodes CDR1 LGHNA and CDR2 YNFKEQ. V shed 5 bases, J shed 4 bases, and the junction held 12 bases outside the gene matches. In DNA, the CDR3 is TGTGCCAGCAGCTACGATAACCCAGCGGGAGGATACGAGCAGTACTTC. It is translated as CASSYDNPAGGYEQYF.

The chain couples TRBV4-1 to TRBJ1-3, with D unresolved. The CDR3 extends over 17 amino acids. Trimming stripped 4 bases from V and 0 bases from J, with 16 bases between. From germline, CDR1 is MGHRA and CDR2 YSYEKL. The DNA for the CDR3 is TGCGCCAGCAGCCTACCGGGGATGGACCTCTCTGGAAACACCATATATTTT. It is translated as CASSLPGMDLSGNTIYF.

Concerning this clone: Other DNA sequences from this sample encode an identical CDR3 as well. The rearrangement uses TRBV5-1 and TRBJ2-2; possibly TRBD1 or TRBD2 for D (6 bases each). CDR3 length equals 15 residues. Trimming shortened V by 4 bases and J by 1 base, and 11 bases separated the two germline ends. CDR1 is SGHRS, CDR2 YFSETQ, per germline. The CDR3 loop reads CASSRGTLNTGELFF. Written as DNA, the CDR3 is TGCGCCAGCAGCCGCGGGACACTGAACACCGGGGAGCTGTTTTTT. The full variable domain, with the rest looked up from reference TRBV5-1 and TRBJ2-2, is KAGVTQTPRYLIKTRGQQVTLSCSPISGHRSVSWYQQTPGQGLQFLFEYFSETQRNKGNFPGRFSGRQFSNSRSEMNVSTLELGDSALYLCASSRGTLNTGELFFGEGSRLTVL.

The chain carries TRBV10-3 and TRBJ2-1; tentative D call: TRBD2 (6 bases). The V gene lost 3 bases and the J gene lost 7 bases, with 10 bases spanning the gap. The CDR3 sequence is 13 residues long. Germline V gene lookup returns CDR1 ENHRY and CDR2 SYGVKD. CDR3 amino acids: CAISELAGNEQFF. The CDR3 DNA follows: TGTGCCATCAGTGAACTAGCCGGTAATGAGCAGTTCTTC.

V and J are TRBV28 and TRBJ2-1; D gene unclear. This CDR3 comprises 12 residues. Per germline, CDR1 MDHEN and CDR2 SYDVKM. The germline V and J ends were trimmed by 4 bases and 9 bases, with 10 bases remaining between them. CDR3 amino acids: CASSSLGFEQFF. CDR3 nucleotides: TGTGCCAGCAGTTCGTTGGGGTTTGAGCAGTTCTTC.